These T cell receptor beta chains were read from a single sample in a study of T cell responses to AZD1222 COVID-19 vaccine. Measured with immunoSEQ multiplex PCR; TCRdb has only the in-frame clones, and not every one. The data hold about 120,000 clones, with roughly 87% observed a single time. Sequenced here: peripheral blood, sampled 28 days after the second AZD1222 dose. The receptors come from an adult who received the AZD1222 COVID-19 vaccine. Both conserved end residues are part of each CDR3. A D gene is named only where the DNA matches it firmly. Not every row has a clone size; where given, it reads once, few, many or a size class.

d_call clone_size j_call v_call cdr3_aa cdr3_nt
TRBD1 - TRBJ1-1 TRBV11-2 CASSFQGAETEAFF TGTGCCAGCAGCTTTCAGGGGGCGGAAACTGAAGCTTTCTTT
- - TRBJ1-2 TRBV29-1 CSVGEGYGYTF TGCAGCGTTGGGGAGGGGTATGGCTACACCTTC
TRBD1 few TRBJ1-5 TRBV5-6 CASSRTGAGNQPQHF TGTGCCAGCAGCCGGACAGGGGCTGGCAATCAGCCCCAGCATTTT
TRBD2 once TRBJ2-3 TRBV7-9 CASSLKLAGALDTQYF TGTGCCAGCAGCTTGAAACTAGCGGGGGCCTTAGATACGCAGTATTTT
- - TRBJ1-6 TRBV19 CASRQTWGSYNSPLHF TGTGCCAGCCGACAGACGTGGGGCTCCTATAATTCACCCCTCCACTTT
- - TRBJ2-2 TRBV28 CASSFPTSRSTGELFF TGTGCCAGCAGTTTCCCAACAAGCAGGTCCACCGGGGAGCTGTTTTTT
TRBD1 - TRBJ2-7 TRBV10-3 CAISRQGAGYEQYF TGTGCCATCAGTCGACAGGGGGCTGGGTACGAGCAGTACTTC
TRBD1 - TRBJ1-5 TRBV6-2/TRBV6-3 CASSRQTQGAPQPQHF TGTGCCAGCAGCCGCCAGACACAGGGGGCACCCCAGCCCCAGCATTTT
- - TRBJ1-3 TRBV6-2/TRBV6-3 CASSYAGRISGNTIYF TGTGCCAGCAGTTACGCGGGACGGATCTCTGGAAACACCATATATTTT
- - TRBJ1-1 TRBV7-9 CASSLSAVRREAFF TGTGCCAGCAGCTTATCGGCTGTGAGGAGAGAAGCTTTCTTT
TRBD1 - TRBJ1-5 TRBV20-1 CSASVGQGFQPQHF TGCAGTGCTAGTGTGGGACAGGGGTTTCAGCCCCAGCATTTT
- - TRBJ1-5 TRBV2 CASRAVNQPQHF TGTGCCAGCAGGGCAGTAAATCAGCCCCAGCATTTT
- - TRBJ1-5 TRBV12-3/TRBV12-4 CASSLLRNQPQHF TGTGCCAGCAGTTTACTAAGGAATCAGCCCCAGCATTTT
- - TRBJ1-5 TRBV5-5 CASSQGSGNQPQHF TGTGCCAGCAGCCAGGGAAGTGGCAATCAGCCCCAGCATTTT
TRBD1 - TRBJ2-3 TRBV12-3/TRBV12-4 CASSDRGKDTQYF TGTGCCAGCAGCGACAGGGGGAAAGATACGCAGTATTTT
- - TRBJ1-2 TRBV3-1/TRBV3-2 CASNHKSRGNYGYTF TGTGCCAGCAACCACAAGAGTCGGGGGAACTATGGCTACACCTTC
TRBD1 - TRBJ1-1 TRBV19 CASSIGVNRGTEAFF TGTGCCAGTAGTATTGGGGTGAACAGGGGCACTGAAGCTTTCTTT
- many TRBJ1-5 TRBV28 CASRYSNQPQHF TGTGCCAGCAGGTATAGCAATCAGCCCCAGCATTTT
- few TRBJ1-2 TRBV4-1 CASSQVMGRENYGYTF TGCGCCAGCAGCCAAGTCATGGGGAGGGAAAACTATGGCTACACCTTC
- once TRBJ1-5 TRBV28 CASSLIVNQPQHF TGTGCCAGCAGTCTGATAGTAAATCAGCCCCAGCATTTT
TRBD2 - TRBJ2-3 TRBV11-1 CASSFQRGSTDTQYF TGTGCCAGCAGCTTTCAGCGGGGGAGCACAGATACGCAGTATTTT
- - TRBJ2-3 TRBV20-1 CSASRAGTTDTQYF TGCAGTGCTAGTAGGGCAGGGACCACAGATACGCAGTATTTT
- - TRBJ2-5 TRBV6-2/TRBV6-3 CASSYNPGTPQETQYF TGTGCCAGCAGTTACAATCCTGGGACACCCCAAGAGACCCAGTACTTC
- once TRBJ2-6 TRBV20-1 CSASANVLTF TGCAGTGCTAGTGCCAACGTCCTGACTTTC
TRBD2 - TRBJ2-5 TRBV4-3 CASSQGLAGAGETQYF TGCGCCAGCAGCCAGGGACTAGCGGGGGCGGGGGAGACCCAGTACTTC
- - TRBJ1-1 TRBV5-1 CASSLANSGANTEAFF TGCGCCAGCAGCTTGGCCAATTCAGGAGCTAACACTGAAGCTTTCTTT
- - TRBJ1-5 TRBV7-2 CASSLDVGRNQPQHF TGTGCCAGCAGCTTAGATGTAGGGCGCAATCAGCCCCAGCATTTT
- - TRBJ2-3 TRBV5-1 CASILRTALTDTQYF TGCGCCAGCATATTACGGACCGCCCTTACAGATACGCAGTATTTT
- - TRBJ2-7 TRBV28 CASSRGGTGHGEQYF TGTGCCAGCAGTCGGGGCGGGACGGGGCATGGCGAGCAGTACTTC
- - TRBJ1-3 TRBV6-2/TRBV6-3 CASSPERLAGNTIYF TGTGCCAGCAGTCCCGAGCGGCTAGCTGGAAACACCATATATTTT
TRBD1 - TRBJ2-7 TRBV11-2 CASNRQGVYEQYF TGTGCCAGCAACCGACAGGGGGTCTACGAGCAGTACTTC
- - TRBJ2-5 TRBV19 CASSIRRGQSQETQYF TGTGCCAGTAGTATACGTAGAGGACAGAGCCAAGAGACCCAGTACTTC
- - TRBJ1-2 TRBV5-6 CASSFFAGNYGYTF TGTGCCAGCAGCTTTTTTGCGGGGAACTATGGCTACACCTTC
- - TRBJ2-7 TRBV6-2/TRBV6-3 CASSYGSGRSYEQYF TGTGCCAGCAGTTACGGTAGCGGCAGGTCCTACGAGCAGTACTTC
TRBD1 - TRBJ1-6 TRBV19 CASSPTTGATNSPLHF TGTGCCAGTAGTCCCACGACAGGGGCGACCAATTCACCCCTCCACTTT
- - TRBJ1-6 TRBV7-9 CASSFDNYNSPLHF TGTGCCAGCAGCTTTGACAACTATAATTCACCCCTCCACTTT
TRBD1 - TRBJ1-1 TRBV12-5 CASGLDGTGAMNTEAFF TGTGCTAGTGGTTTGGACGGGACAGGGGCGATGAACACTGAAGCTTTCTTT
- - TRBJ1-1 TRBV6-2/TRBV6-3 CASSSQRLAEAFF TGTGCCAGCAGTTCCCAGCGCCTCGCTGAAGCTTTCTTT
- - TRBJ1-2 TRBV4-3 CASSQDAPGGDNYGYTF TGCGCCAGCAGCCAAGATGCCCCGGGGGGGGACAACTATGGCTACACCTTC
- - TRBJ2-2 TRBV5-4 CASSLAPGTPGTGELFF TGTGCCAGCAGCTTGGCCCCAGGGACTCCAGGCACCGGGGAGCTGTTTTTT
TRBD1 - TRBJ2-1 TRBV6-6 CASSYLRGRNEQFF TGTGCCAGCAGTTATTTGAGGGGGCGAAATGAGCAGTTCTTC
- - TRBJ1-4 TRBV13 CASSLRTENEKLFF TGTGCCAGCAGCTTACGGACTGAGAATGAAAAACTGTTTTTT
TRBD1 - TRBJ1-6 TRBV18 CASSSPGTGVGNSPLHF TGTGCCAGCTCAAGTCCCGGGACAGGGGTCGGGAATTCACCCCTCCACTTT
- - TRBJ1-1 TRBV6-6 CASVPLGNTEAFF TGTGCCAGCGTCCCCCTGGGTAACACTGAAGCTTTCTTT
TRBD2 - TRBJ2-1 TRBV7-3 CASSLSGGTYNEQFF TGTGCCAGCAGCCTAAGCGGGGGCACATACAATGAGCAGTTCTTC
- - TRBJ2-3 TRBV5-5 CASSLAGLAPLAQYF TGTGCCAGCAGCTTGGCTGGGCTAGCCCCTCTTGCGCAGTATTTT
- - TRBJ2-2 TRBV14 CASSLNAQVEAGELFF TGTGCCAGCAGCCTAAATGCGCAGGTGGAGGCCGGGGAGCTGTTTTTT
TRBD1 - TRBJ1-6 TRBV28 CASKGTGPNSPLHF TGTGCCAGCAAGGGGACAGGGCCTAATTCACCCCTCCACTTT
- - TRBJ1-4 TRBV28 CASSLVVAGFNEKLFF TGTGCCAGCAGTTTGGTGGTGGCCGGGTTCAATGAAAAACTGTTTTTT
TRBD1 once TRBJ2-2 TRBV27 CASRTGTGNTGELFF TGTGCCAGCAGAACCGGGACAGGTAACACCGGGGAGCTGTTTTTT
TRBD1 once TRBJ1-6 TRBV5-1 CASSPGQGLRSLHF TGCGCCAGCAGCCCCGGACAGGGTCTGAGGTCCCTCCACTTT